A single sample is the source of the 22 T cell receptor beta chains below, sequenced in a study of T cells expressing NK-cell markers. Reanalyzing the 5' RACE reads, TCRdb keeps one entry per CDR3 protein, without DNA. In total, the table holds 150,000 to 180,000 distinct CDR3 sequences. Source material: blood T cells: a sorted CD56 or NKG2C T cell subset, CD4+ or CD8+ T cells, or bulk PBMC T cells (not recorded which). The origin of the receptors is a woman aged 45-60 years in good health.

The J gene is TRBJ2-3, the V gene TRBV7-6; TCRdb reports TRBD1, a call that lacks DNA to check it against. The CDR3 totals 17 residues. The V gene's germline CDR1 is SGHVS and CDR2 FNYEAQ. The CDR3 loop is CASSHPRDGASTDTQYF.

The chain carries TRBV27 and TRBJ2-1; without DNA, the TCRdb call of TRBD1 cannot be checked. The CDR3 spans 14 residues. CDR1 is MNHEY, CDR2 SMNVEV, per germline (reference sequence). CDR3 protein: CASSGTGYYNEQFF.

This rearrangement joins TRBV29-1 to TRBJ2-4; with no DNA, the TCRdb D assignment of TRBD2 cannot be verified. Germline CDR1 reads SQVTM; CDR2 reads ANQGSEA. The CDR3 loop spans 14 amino acids. CDR3: CSVELGQAKNIQYF.

The chain uses TRBV14 and TRBJ2-1; lacking DNA, the TRBD1 call made by TCRdb goes unchecked. Germline-derived CDR1 and CDR2 are SGHDN and FVKESK. The CDR3 sequence is 15 residues long. This CDR3 reads CASSQDPGRFNEQFF.

The J gene is TRBJ2-6, the V gene TRBV11-3; TCRdb reports TRBD1, a call that lacks DNA to check it against. The CDR3 is 16 amino acids. Germline CDR1 and CDR2: SGHNT and YENEEA. The CDR3 loop reads CASSLQRGTGANVLTF.

The chain links TRBV5-6 to TRBJ2-7; the TCRdb call, TRBD2, lacks DNA for checking. The CDR3 has 15 amino acids. The germline CDR1 and CDR2 sequences are SGHDT and YYEEEE. The CDR3 loop reads CASSSSGSSSYEQYF.

The CDR3 protein is CAISDSLDPRTDTQYF. The V call is TRBV10-3, the J call TRBJ2-3. The CDR3 loop spans 16 amino acids. The germline CDR1 and CDR2 sequences are ENHRY and SYGVKD.

The chain recombines TRBV14 with TRBJ2-2. The CDR3 runs to 14 residues. Germline lookup yields CDR1 SGHDN and CDR2 FVKESK. The CDR3 is CASSQASVAGELFF.

This chain uses TRBV12-5 with TRBJ2-1; there is no DNA to check the TCRdb D call of TRBD2. CDR1 and CDR2 from the germline V gene are LGHNT and FRNRAP. The CDR3 extends over 16 amino acids. The CDR3 spells CASGPETSGLDNEQFF.

The chain is built from TRBV4-1 and TRBJ2-1; TCRdb names TRBD1, which stays unverified in the absence of DNA. The V gene's germline CDR1 is MGHRA and CDR2 YSYEKL. The CDR3 sequence is 16 residues long. This chain's CDR3 is CASSQVPGREYNEQFF.

This chain joins TRBV14 and TRBJ2-7; the D call from TCRdb, TRBD2, cannot be confirmed without DNA. CDR3 size: 15 residues. Germline V gene sequence: CDR1 SGHDN, CDR2 FVKESK. This chain's CDR3 is CASSQPGLARYEQYF.

V is TRBV7-9 and J is TRBJ1-4. Germline V gene data show CDR1 as SEHNR and CDR2 as FQNEAQ (reference sequence). CDR3 length: 16 residues. This chain's CDR3 is CASSEREAVTNEKLFF. The entire variable domain, with the rest obtained from reference TRBV7-9 and TRBJ1-4, is as follows: DTGVSQNPRHKITKRGQNVTFRCDPISEHNRLYWYRQTLGQGPEFLTYFQNEAQLEKSRLLSDRFSAERPKGSFSTLEIQRTEQGDSAMYLCASSEREAVTNEKLFFGSGTQLSVL.

The chain joins TRBV7-8 to TRBJ1-2; TCRdb picks TRBD1, but there is no DNA to check that call. The CDR3 has 16 amino acids. CDR1 and CDR2 (germline): SGHVS, FQNEAQ. The CDR3 sequence is CASSSGTGGMFYGYTF.

CDR3 sequence reads: CASRRLAGIEQFF. This chain connects TRBV7-8 to TRBJ2-1; TCRdb lists TRBD2, though no DNA is available to test this call. CDR1 and CDR2 (germline): SGHVS, FQNEAQ. This CDR3 comprises 13 residues. The full variable domain, completed using reference TRBV7-8 and TRBJ2-1, is GAGVSQSPRYKVAKRGQDVALRCDPISGHVSLFWYQQALGQGPEFLTYFQNEAQLDKSGLPSDRFFAERPEGSVSTLKIQRTQQEDSAVYLCASRRLAGIEQFFGPGTRLTVL.

The rearrangement joins TRBV6-5 to TRBJ2-3; the TCRdb D gene call, TRBD2, has no DNA to confirm it. Per germline, CDR1 MNHEY and CDR2 SVGAGI. The CDR3 totals 15 residues. Here the CDR3 reads CASSSLAVSTDTQYF.

This chain uses TRBV7-2 with TRBJ1-3; TCRdb's D call of TRBD1 is untestable without DNA. CDR1 is SGHTA and CDR2 is FQGNSA in the germline V gene. The CDR3 extends over 13 amino acids. CDR3 region: CASRGQSGNTIYF.

The chain is built from TRBV2 and TRBJ2-3. The CDR3 has 15 amino acids. Germline V lookup: CDR1 SNHLY, CDR2 FYNNEI. CDR3 residues: CASSIVAYKADTQYF.

V usage is TRBV12-3 or TRBV12-4 and J usage is TRBJ2-7; TCRdb designates TRBD2, a call that cannot be tested without DNA. The CDR3 totals 15 residues. CDR3 protein: CASSLHEGPGYEQYF.

The chain combines TRBV20-1 with TRBJ2-1; without DNA, the TCRdb call of TRBD1 cannot be checked. From germline, CDR1 is DFQATT and CDR2 SNEGSKA (reference sequence). CDR3 length: 14 residues. The CDR3: CSARSPGSPNEQFF.

The chain links TRBV11-2 to TRBJ1-2. The germline V gene has CDR1 SGHAT and CDR2 FQNNGV. This CDR3 spans 14 amino acids. The CDR3 here is CASSLVGTVDDYTF.

The J gene is TRBJ2-7, the V gene TRBV4-1; TCRdb picks TRBD2, but there is no DNA to check that call. Per germline, CDR1 MGHRA and CDR2 YSYEKL. The CDR3 totals 16 residues. The CDR3 sequence is CASSQEGLAAPYEQYF.

The genes are TRBV6-6 and TRBJ2-2. Germline lookup yields CDR1 MNHNY and CDR2 SVGAGI (reference sequence). This CDR3 contains 15 residues. This CDR3 is CASSFTGDDTGELFF.